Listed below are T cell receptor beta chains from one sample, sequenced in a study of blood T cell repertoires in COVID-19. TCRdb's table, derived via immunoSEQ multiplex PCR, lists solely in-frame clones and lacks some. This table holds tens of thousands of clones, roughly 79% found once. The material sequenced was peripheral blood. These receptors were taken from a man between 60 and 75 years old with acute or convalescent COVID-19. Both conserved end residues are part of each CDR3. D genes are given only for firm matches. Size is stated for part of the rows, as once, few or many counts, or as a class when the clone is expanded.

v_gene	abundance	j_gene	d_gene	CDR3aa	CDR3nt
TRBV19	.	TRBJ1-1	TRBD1	CASSIPMTGGVNTEAFF	TGTGCCAGTAGTATCCCCATGACAGGGGGAGTGAACACTGAAGCTTTCTTT
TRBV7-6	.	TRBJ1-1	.	CASSLGGPGSNTEAFF	TGTGCCAGCAGCTTAGGTGGGCCAGGGTCTAACACTGAAGCTTTCTTT
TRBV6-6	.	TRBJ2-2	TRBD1	CASSYSDRETGELFF	TGTGCCAGCAGTTACTCGGACAGGGAGACCGGGGAGCTGTTTTTT
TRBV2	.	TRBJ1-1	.	CASRGRGGNTEAFF	TGTGCCAGCAGGGGCCGGGGTGGAAACACTGAAGCTTTCTTT
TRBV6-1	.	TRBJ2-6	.	CASSELGANVLTF	TGTGCCAGCAGTGAACTGGGGGCCAACGTCCTGACTTTC
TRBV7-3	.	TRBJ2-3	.	CASSSHSTDTQYF	TGTGCCAGCAGCTCACATAGCACAGATACGCAGTATTTT
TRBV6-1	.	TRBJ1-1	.	CASSEDSEAFF	TGTGCCAGCAGTGAAGATAGCGAAGCTTTCTTT
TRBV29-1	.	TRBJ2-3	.	CSVEYWGTGGDTQYF	TGCAGCGTTGAATATTGGGGGACCGGGGGAGATACGCAGTATTTT
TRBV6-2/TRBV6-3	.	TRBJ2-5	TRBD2	CASSPVEGGKTQYF	TGTGCCAGCAGTCCCGTCGAGGGAGGGAAGACCCAGTACTTC
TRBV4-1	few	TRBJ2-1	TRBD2	CASSQVQLAGDNEQFF	TGCGCCAGCAGCCAAGTTCAACTAGCGGGAGACAATGAGCAGTTCTTC
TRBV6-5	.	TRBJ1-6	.	CASSYSTSDHSPLHF	TGTGCCAGCAGTTACTCCACTAGCGATCATTCACCCCTCCACTTT
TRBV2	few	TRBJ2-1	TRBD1	CASSSRGPPYNEQFF	TGTGCCAGCAGTAGCAGGGGGCCGCCCTACAATGAGCAGTTCTTC
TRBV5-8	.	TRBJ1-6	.	CASSLGWQVDSPLHF	TGTGCCAGCAGCTTGGGGTGGCAGGTTGATTCACCCCTCCACTTT
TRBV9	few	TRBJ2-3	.	CASSPRVGGSDTQYF	TGTGCCAGCAGCCCCCGGGTAGGAGGGTCAGATACGCAGTATTTT
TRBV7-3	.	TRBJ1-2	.	CASSLNSQGSNYGYTF	TGTGCCAGCAGCTTAAATTCGCAGGGGTCGAACTATGGCTACACCTTC
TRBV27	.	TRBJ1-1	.	CASTSPGRGGIGSNTEAFF	TGTGCCAGCACCTCTCCCGGCAGGGGAGGGATTGGATCGAACACTGAAGCTTTCTTT
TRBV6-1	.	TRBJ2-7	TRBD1	CASSDNRGPYEQYF	TGTGCCAGCAGTGACAACAGGGGACCCTACGAGCAGTACTTC
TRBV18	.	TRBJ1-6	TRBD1	CASSPMRQGTNSPLHF	TGTGCCAGCTCACCTATGAGACAGGGGACAAATTCACCCCTCCACTTT
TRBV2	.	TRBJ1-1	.	CASSDRNPGAFF	TGTGCCAGCAGTGATAGGAATCCGGGGGCTTTCTTT
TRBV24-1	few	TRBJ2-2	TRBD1	CATRTGWFGGELFF	TGTGCCACGAGGACAGGGTGGTTTGGCGGGGAGCTGTTTTTT
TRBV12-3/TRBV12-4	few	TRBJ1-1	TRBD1	CASSLTGGAEAFF	TGTGCCAGCAGTTTAACAGGGGGCGCGGAAGCTTTCTTT
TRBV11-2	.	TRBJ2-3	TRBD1	CASSLRSTGGGTDTQYF	TGTGCCAGCAGCTTAAGGTCGACAGGGGGCGGCACAGATACGCAGTATTTT
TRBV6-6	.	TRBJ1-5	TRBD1	CASSYSTGHGNQPQHF	TGTGCCAGCAGTTACTCGACAGGGCACGGCAATCAGCCCCAGCATTTT
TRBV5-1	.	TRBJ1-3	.	CASSPGRQANTIYF	TGCGCCAGCAGTCCTGGGAGGCAGGCTAACACCATATATTTT
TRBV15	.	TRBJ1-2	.	CATSRGQQGYGYTF	TGTGCCACCAGCAGAGGACAGCAGGGCTATGGCTACACCTTC
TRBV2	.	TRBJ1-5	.	CASSPGVIYSNQPQHF	TGTGCCAGCAGCCCCGGAGTAATTTATAGCAATCAGCCCCAGCATTTT
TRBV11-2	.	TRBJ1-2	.	CASSQTSGRNYGYTF	TGTGCCAGCAGCCAGACTTCGGGTAGGAACTATGGCTACACCTTC
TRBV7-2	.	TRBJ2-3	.	CASRGRGLRTDTQYF	TGTGCCAGCAGAGGGCGGGGGCTCCGCACAGATACGCAGTATTTT
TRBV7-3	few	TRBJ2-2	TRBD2	CASSSLAGETGELFF	TGTGCCAGCAGTTCCCTAGCGGGGGAAACCGGGGAGCTGTTTTTT
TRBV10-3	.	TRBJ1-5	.	CAISDKVGGGNQPQHF	TGTGCCATCAGTGACAAGGTGGGGGGAGGCAATCAGCCCCAGCATTTT
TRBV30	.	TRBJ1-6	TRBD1	CAWILPDRGRTLHF	TGTGCCTGGATCCTCCCGGACAGGGGGCGAACCCTCCACTTT
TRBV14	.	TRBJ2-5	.	CASSPSGETQYF	TGTGCCAGCAGCCCATCAGGGGAGACCCAGTACTTC
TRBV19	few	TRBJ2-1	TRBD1	CASSPFFQGVGAYNEQFF	TGTGCCAGTAGTCCTTTTTTCCAGGGGGTCGGCGCCTACAATGAGCAGTTCTTC
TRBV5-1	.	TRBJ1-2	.	CASSPGPLYGYTF	TGCGCCAGCAGCCCAGGGCCCCTCTATGGCTACACCTTC
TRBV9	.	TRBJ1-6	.	CASSVKWDSGSPLHF	TGTGCCAGCAGCGTAAAGTGGGACTCTGGGTCTCCCCTCCACTTT
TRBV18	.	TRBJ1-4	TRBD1	CASSQGQAATNEKLFF	TGTGCCAGCTCACAGGGACAGGCAGCAACTAATGAAAAACTGTTTTTT
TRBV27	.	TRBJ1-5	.	CASSPLGVGDQPQHF	TGTGCCAGCAGTCCCCTAGGGGTAGGAGATCAGCCCCAGCATTTT
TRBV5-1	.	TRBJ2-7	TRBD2	CASSVTSGVYEQYF	TGCGCCAGCAGCGTTACTAGCGGGGTCTACGAGCAGTACTTC
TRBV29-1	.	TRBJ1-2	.	CSFEQVNYGYTF	TGCAGCTTCGAGCAGGTTAACTATGGCTACACCTTC
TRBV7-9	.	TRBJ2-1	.	CATQQGLDYNEQFF	TGTGCCACCCAACAAGGACTCGACTACAATGAGCAGTTCTTC
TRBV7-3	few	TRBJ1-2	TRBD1	CASSLIGTVYGYTF	TGTGCCAGCAGCTTAATCGGGACAGTCTATGGCTACACCTTC
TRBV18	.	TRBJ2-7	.	CASSPPQGEDEQYF	TGTGCCAGCTCACCACCCCAGGGGGAGGACGAGCAGTACTTC
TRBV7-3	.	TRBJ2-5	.	CASSPLGVETQYF	TGTGCCAGCAGCCCCCTTGGAGTCGAGACCCAGTACTTC
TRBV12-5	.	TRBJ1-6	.	CASGLGTGFSGGPLHF	TGTGCTAGTGGTTTGGGCACAGGGTTTTCAGGAGGACCCCTCCACTTT
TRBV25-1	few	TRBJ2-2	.	CASRGGPANTGELFF	TGTGCCAGCAGGGGGGGGCCAGCGAACACCGGGGAGCTGTTTTTT
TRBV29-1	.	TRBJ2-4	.	CSVNHPRRAKTKNIQYF	TGCAGCGTCAACCATCCCCGGCGGGCGAAGACCAAAAACATTCAGTACTTC
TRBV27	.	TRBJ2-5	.	CASSARGAPETQYF	TGTGCCAGCAGTGCCCGGGGGGCCCCAGAGACCCAGTACTTC